This T cell receptor (beta chain) was sequenced for a study of OX40 agonist ivuxolimab in advanced cancers. Study summary: The study enrolled dose-escalation patients with hepatocellular carcinoma, melanoma, renal cell or head and neck cancer. Prior checkpoint blockade (anti-PD-1, anti-PD-L1 or anti-CTLA-4) was permitted; roughly 40% had it.

About this clone: What it binds is not known.

The repertoire was sequenced with immunoSEQ multiplex PCR; TCRdb's copy has only in-frame clones and lacks some. The repertoire holds 72,000 or so clones, with roughly 87% as singletons. The CDR3 is 14 residues long. Per germline, CDR1 SNHLY and CDR2 FYNNEI. The V and J ends lost 7 bases and 1 base respectively, with 10 bases between them. Study conclusions and caveats: CD8+ T cells were the subset that, on average, had more expanded clones than CD4+. At 0.1 to 3.0 mg/kg, clonal expansion of CD4+ and CD8+ blood T cells had occurred by week 6.

This material consisted of CD4+ or CD8+ T cells sorted from blood, taken in a trial of the OX40 agonist ivuxolimab. This chain uses TRBV2 with TRBJ2-2; TRBD2 might be the D (6 bases). The TCR originated in an adult with an advanced solid tumor such as melanoma, head and neck, liver or kidney cancer. In DNA form, the CDR3 reads TGTGCCAGCAAGGGTAGCGGGAACACCGGGGAGCTGTTTTTT. It is translated as CASKGSGNTGELFF.